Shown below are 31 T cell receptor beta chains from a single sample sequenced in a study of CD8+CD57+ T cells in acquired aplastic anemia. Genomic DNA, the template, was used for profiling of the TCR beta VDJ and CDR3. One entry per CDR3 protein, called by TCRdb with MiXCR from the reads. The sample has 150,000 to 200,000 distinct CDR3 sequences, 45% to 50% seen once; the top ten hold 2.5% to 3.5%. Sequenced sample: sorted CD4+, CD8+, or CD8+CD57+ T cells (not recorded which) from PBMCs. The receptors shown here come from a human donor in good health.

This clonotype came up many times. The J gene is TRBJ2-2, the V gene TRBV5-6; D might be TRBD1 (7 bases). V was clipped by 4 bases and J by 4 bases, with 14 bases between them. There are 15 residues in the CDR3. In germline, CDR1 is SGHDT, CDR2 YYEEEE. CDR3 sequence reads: CASSANRGGTGELFF. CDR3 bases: TGTGCCAGCAGCGCGAACAGGGGAGGCACCGGGGAGCTGTTTTTT.

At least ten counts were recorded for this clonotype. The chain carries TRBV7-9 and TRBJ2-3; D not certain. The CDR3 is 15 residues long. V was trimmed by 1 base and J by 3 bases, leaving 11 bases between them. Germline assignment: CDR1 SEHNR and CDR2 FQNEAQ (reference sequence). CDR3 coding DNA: TGTGCCAGCAGCTTAGTGAATCTAGGGACAGATACGCAGTATTTT. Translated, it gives CASSLVNLGTDTQYF.

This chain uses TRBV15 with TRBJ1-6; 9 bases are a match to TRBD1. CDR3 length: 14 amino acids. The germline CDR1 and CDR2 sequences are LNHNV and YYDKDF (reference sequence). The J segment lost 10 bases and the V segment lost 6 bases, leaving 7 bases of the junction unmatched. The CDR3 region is CATRGDRERSPLHF. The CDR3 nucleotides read TGTGCCACCAGGGGGGACAGGGAACGATCACCCCTCCACTTT.

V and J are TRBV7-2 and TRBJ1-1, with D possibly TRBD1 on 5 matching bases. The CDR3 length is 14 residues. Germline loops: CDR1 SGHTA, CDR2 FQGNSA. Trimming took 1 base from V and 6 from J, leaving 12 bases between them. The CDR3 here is CASSLDRGVAEAFF. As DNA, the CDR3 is TGTGCCAGCAGCTTAGACCGGGGGGTCGCTGAAGCTTTCTTT. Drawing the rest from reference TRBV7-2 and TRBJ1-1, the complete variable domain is GAGVSQSPSNKVTEKGKDVELRCDPISGHTALYWYRQSLGQGLEFLIYFQGNSAPDKSGLPSDRFSAERTGGSVSTLTIQRTQQEDSAVYLCASSLDRGVAEAFFGQGTRLTVV.

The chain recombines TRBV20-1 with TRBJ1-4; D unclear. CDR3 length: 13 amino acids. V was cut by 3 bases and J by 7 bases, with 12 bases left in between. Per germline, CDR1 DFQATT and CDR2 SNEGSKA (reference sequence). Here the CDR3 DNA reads TGCAGTGCTAGTCCCCCCCAAGGTGAAAAACTGTTTTTT. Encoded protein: CSASPPQGEKLFF.

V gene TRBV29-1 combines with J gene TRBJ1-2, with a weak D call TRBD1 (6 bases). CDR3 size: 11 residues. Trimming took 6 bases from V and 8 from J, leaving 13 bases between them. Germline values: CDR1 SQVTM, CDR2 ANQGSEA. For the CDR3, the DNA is TGCAGCGTCATAGGGGGAAGAGGCTACACCTTC. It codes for CSVIGGRGYTF.

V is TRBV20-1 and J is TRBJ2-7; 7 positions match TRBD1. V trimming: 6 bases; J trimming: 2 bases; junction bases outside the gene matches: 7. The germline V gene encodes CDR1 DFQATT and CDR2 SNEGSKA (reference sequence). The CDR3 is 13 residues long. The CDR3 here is CSAIRQGPYEQYF. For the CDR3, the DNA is TGCAGTGCGATTCGACAGGGACCCTACGAGCAGTACTTC.

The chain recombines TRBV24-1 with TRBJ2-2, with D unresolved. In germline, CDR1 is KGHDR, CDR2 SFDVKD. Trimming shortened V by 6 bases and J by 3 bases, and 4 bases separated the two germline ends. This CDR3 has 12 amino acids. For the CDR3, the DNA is TGTGCCACCAGTCACGACACCGGGGAGCTGTTTTTT. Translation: CATSHDTGELFF.

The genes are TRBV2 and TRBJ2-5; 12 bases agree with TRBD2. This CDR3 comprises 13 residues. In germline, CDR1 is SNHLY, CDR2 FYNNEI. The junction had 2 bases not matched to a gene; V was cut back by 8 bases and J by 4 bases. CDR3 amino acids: CASVTSGRETQYF. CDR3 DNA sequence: TGTGCCAGCGTGACTAGCGGGAGAGAGACCCAGTACTTC. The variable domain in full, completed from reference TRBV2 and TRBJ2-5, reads EPEVTQTPSHQVTQMGQEVILRCVPISNHLYFYWYRQILGQKVEFLVSFYNNEISEKSEIFDDQFSVERPDGSNFTLKIRSTKLEDSAMYFCASVTSGRETQYFGPGTRLLVL.

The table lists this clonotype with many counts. The CDR3 region is CSALTDPPYEQYF. CDR3 sequence (DNA): TGCAGTGCCTTAACTGATCCACCCTACGAGCAGTACTTC. V and J are TRBV20-1 and TRBJ2-7; no reliable D call. The germline V gene has CDR1 DFQATT and CDR2 SNEGSKA (reference sequence). Trimming took 6 bases from V and 2 from J, leaving 14 bases between them. This CDR3 is 13 amino acids long.

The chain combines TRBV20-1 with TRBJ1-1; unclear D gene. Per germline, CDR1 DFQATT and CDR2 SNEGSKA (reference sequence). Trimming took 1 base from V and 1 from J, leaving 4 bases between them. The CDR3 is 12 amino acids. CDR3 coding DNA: TGCAGTGCTAGAGGTGGGAACACTGAAGCTTTCTTT. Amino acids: CSARGGNTEAFF.

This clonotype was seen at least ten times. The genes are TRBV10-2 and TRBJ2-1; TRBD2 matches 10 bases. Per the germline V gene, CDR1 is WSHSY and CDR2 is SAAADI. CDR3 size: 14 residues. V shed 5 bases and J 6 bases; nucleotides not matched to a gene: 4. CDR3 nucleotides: TGCGCCAGCAGTTTAGCGGGAGGTACCAATGAGCAGTTCTTC. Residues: CASSLAGGTNEQFF.

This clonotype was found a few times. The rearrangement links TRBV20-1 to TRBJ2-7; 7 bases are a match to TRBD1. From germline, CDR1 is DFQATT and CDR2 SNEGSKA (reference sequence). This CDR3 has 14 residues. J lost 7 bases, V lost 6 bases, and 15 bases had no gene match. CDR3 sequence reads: CSARAAQGPGEQYF. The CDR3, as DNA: TGCAGTGCGCGGGCGGCACAGGGGCCGGGGGAGCAGTACTTC.

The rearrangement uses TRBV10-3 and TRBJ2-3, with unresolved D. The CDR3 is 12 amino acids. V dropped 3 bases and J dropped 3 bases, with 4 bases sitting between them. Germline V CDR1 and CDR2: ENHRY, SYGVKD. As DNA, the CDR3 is TGTGCCATCAGTGACCAAACAGATACGCAGTATTTT. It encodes CAISDQTDTQYF.

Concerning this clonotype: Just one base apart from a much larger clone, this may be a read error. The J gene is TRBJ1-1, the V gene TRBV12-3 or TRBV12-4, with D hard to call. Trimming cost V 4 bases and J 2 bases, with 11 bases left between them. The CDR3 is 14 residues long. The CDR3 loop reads CASSSETTNTEAFF. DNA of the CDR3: TGTGCCAGCAGTTCCGAGACAACCAACACTGAAGCTTTCTTT.

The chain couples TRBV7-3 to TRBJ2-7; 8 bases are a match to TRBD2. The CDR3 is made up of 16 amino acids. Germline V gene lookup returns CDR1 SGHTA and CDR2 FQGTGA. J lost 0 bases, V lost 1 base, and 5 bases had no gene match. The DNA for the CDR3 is TGTGCCAGCAGCTTAAATCCGAGCGGGAGCTCCTACGAGCAGTACTTC. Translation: CASSLNPSGSSYEQYF.

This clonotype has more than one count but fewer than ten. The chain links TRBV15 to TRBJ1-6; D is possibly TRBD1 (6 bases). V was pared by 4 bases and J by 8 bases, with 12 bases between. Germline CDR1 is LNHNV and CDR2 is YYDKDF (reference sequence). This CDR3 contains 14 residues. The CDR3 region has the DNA TGTGCCACCAGCAAAGGGGGGCAGGATTCACCCCTCCACTTT. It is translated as CATSKGGQDSPLHF.

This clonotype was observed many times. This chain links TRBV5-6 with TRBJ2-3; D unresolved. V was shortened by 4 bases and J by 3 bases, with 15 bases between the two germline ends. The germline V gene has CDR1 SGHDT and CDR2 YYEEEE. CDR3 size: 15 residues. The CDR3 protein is CASSGLVGYTDTQYF. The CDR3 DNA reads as TGTGCCAGCAGCGGCCTCGTGGGGTATACAGATACGCAGTATTTT. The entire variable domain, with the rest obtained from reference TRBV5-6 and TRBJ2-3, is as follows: DAGVTQSPTHLIKTRGQQVTLRCSPKSGHDTVSWYQQALGQGPQFIFQYYEEEERQRGNFPDRFSGHQFPNYSSELNVNALLLGDSALYLCASSGLVGYTDTQYFGPGTRLTVL.

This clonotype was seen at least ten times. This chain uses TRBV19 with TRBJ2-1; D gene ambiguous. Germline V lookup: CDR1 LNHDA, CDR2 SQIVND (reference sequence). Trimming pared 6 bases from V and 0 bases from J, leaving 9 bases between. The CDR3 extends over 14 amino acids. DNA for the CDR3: TGTGCCAGTAGAGCCTTTAGCTCCTACAATGAGCAGTTCTTC. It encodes CASRAFSSYNEQFF.

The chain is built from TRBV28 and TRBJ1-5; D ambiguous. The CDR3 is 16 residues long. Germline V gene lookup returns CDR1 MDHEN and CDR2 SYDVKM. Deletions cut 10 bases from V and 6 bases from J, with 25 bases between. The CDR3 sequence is CANDDAGRGDFQPQHF. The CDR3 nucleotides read TGTGCCAACGACGATGCCGGGCGGGGTGATTTTCAGCCCCAGCATTTT.

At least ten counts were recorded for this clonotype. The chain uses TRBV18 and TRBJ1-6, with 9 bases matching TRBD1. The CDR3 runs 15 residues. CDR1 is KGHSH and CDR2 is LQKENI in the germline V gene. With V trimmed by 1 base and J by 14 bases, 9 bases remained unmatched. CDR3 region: CASSPQGQGHPSLHF. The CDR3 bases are TGTGCCAGCTCACCACAGGGACAGGGCCATCCATCCCTCCACTTT. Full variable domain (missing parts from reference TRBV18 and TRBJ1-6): NAGVMQNPRHLVRRRGQEARLRCSPMKGHSHVYWYRQLPEEGLKFMVYLQKENIIDESGMPKERFSAEFPKEGPSILRIQQVVRGDSAAYFCASSPQGQGHPSLHFGNGTRLTVT.

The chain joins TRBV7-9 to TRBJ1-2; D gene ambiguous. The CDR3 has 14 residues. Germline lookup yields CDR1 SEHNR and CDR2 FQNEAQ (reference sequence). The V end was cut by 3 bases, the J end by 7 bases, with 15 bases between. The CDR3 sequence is CASSLTLGPSGYTF. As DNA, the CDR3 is TGTGCCAGCAGCTTGACTCTTGGTCCGTCTGGCTACACCTTC.

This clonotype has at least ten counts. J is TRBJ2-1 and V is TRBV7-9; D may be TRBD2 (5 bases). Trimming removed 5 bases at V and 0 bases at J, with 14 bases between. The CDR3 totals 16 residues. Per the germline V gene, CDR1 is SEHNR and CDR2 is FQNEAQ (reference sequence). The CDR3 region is CASSAHLGSSYNEQFF. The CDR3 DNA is TGTGCCAGCAGCGCACACTTAGGGAGCTCCTACAATGAGCAGTTCTTC.

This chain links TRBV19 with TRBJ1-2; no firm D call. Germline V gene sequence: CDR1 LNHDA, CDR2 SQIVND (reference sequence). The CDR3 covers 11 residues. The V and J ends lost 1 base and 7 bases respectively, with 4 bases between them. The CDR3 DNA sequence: TGTGCCAGTAGTATAGGAGGTGGCTACACCTTC. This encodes CASSIGGGYTF.

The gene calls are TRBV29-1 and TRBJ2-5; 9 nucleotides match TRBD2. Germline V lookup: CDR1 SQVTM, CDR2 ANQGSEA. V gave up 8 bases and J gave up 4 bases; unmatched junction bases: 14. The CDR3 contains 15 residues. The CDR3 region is CSLRLAAAVGETQYF. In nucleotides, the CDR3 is TGCAGCTTAAGACTAGCGGCAGCGGTAGGAGAGACCCAGTACTTC.

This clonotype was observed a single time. CDR3 nucleotide sequence: TGTGCCAGCAGTCCTGGACAGGGCCTGGGATATGGCTACACCTTC. This sequence encodes CASSPGQGLGYGYTF. The genes are TRBV12-3 or TRBV12-4 and TRBJ1-2; 8 nucleotides align to TRBD1. CDR3 length equals 15 residues. The V segment lost 5 bases and the J segment 5 bases; nucleotides outside the gene matches: 10.

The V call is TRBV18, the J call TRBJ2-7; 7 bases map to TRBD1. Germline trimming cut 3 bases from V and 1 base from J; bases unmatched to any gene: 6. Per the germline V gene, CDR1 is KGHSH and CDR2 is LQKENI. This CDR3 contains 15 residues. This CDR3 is CASSPNRGFSYEQYF. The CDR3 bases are TGTGCCAGCTCACCCAACAGGGGTTTTTCCTACGAGCAGTACTTC.

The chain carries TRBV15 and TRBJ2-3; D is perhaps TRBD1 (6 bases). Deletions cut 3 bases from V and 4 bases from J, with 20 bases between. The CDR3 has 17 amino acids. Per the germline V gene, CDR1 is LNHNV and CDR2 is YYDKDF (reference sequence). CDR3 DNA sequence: TGTGCCACCAGCAGCTTAAAGGGGGATATGCTGCCAGATACGCAGTATTTT. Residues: CATSSLKGDMLPDTQYF.

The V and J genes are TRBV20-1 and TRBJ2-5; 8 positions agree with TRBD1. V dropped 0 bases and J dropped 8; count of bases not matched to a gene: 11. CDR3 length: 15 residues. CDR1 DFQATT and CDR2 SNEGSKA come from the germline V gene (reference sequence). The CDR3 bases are TGCAGTGCTAGAGACCCGGCGACAGGGGTTAGAACCCAGTACTTC. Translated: CSARDPATGVRTQYF.

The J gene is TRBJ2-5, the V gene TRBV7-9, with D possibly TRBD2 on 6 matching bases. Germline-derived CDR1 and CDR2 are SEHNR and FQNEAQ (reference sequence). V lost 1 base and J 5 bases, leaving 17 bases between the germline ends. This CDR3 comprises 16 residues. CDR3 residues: CASSLGPRGLRETQYF. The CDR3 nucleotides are TGTGCCAGCAGCTTAGGGCCGCGGGGCCTAAGGGAGACCCAGTACTTC.

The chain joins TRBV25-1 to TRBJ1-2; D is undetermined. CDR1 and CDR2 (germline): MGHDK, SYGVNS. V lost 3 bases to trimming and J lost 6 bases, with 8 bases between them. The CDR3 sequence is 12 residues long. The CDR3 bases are TGTGCCAGCAGTGACCCCCCGGATGGCTACACCTTC. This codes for CASSDPPDGYTF.